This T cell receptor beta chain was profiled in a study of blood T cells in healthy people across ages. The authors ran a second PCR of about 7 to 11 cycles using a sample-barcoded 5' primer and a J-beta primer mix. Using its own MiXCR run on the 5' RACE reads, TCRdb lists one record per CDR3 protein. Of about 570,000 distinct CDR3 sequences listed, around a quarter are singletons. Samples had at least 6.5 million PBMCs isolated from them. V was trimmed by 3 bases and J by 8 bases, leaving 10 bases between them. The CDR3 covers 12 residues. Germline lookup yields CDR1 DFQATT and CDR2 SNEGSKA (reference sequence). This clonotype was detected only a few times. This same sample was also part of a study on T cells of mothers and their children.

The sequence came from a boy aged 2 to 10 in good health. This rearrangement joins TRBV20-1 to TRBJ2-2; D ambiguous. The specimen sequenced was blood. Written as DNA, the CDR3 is TGCAGTGCTAGGGGTGCCACTGGGGAGCTGTTTTTT. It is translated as CSARGATGELFF.